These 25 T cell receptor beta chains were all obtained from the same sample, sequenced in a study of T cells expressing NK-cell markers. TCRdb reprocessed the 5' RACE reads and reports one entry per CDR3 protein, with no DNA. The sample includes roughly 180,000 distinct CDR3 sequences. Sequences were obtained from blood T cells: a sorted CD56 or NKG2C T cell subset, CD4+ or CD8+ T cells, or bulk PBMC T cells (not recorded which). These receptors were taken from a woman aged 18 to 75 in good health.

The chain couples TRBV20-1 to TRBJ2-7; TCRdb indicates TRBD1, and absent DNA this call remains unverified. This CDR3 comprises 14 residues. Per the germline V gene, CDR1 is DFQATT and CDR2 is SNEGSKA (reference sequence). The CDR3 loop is CSASTGVEYREQYF.

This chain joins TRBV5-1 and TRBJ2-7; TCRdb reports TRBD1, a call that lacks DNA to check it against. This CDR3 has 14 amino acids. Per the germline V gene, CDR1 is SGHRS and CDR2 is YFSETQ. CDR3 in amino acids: CASSEPGRSYEQYF.

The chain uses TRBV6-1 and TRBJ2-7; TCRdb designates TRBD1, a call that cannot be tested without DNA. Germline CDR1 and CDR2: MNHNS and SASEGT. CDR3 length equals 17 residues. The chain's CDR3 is CASSEMGQGAKPYEQYF.

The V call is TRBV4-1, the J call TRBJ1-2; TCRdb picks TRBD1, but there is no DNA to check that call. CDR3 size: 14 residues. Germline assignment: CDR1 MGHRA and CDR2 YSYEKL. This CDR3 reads CASSPGQGNYGYTF.

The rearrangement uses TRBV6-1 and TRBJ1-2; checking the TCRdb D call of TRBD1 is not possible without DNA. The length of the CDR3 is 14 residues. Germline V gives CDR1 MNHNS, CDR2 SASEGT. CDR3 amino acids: CASSRTGGSYGYTF.

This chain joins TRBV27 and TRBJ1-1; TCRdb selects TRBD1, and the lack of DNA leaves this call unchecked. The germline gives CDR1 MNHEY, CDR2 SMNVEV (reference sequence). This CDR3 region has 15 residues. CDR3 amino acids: CASSLTPRRNTEAFF.

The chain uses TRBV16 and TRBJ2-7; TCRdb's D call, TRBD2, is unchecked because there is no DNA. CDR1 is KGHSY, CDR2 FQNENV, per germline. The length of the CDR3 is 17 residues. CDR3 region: CASSRRLAGDNAYEQYF.

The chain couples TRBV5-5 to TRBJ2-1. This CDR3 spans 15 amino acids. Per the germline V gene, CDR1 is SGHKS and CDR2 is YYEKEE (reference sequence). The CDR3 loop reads CASSWGGSSYNEQFF.

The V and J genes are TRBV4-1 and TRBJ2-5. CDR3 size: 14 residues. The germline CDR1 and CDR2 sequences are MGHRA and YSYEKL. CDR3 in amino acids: CASSPIAAQETQYF.

The CDR3 protein is CASSSLAGGGETQYF. The J gene is TRBJ2-5, the V gene TRBV7-2; absent DNA, TCRdb's TRBD2 call cannot be checked. CDR1 and CDR2 (germline): SGHTA, FQGNSA. The CDR3 contains 15 residues.

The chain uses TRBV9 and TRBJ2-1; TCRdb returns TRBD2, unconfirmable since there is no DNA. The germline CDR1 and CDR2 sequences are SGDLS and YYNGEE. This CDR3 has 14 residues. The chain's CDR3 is CASSVAIEGNEQFF.

The CDR3 here is CSASISSRSNQPQHF. The J gene is TRBJ1-5, the V gene TRBV20-1. The V gene's germline CDR1 is DFQATT and CDR2 SNEGSKA (reference sequence). This CDR3 has 15 residues.

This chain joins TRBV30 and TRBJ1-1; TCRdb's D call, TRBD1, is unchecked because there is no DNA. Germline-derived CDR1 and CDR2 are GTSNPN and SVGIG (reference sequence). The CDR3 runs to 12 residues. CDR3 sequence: CAWRPGDTEAFF.

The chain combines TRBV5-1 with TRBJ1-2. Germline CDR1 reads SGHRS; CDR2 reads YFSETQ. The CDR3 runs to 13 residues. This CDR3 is CASSFDQEHGYTF.

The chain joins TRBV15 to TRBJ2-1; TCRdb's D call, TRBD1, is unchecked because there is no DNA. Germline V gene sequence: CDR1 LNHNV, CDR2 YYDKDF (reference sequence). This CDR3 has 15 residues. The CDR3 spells CATSREGGGNNEQFF.

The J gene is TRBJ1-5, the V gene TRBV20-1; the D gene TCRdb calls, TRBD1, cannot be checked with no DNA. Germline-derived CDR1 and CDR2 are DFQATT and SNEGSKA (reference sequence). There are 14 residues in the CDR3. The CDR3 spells CSARGEMGNQPQHF.

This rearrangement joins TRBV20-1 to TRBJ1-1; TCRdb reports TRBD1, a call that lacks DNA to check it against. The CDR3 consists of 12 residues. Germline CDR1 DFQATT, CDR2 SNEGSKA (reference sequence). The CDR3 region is CSARQGGTEAFF.

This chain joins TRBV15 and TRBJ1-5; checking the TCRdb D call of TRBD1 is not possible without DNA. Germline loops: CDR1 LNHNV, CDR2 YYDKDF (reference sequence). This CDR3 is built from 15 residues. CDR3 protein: CATSREGRQGTTQHF.

The CDR3: CASSTYQSNNEQFF. J is TRBJ2-1 and V is TRBV5-1. The germline CDR1 and CDR2 sequences are SGHRS and YFSETQ. The CDR3 runs 14 residues.

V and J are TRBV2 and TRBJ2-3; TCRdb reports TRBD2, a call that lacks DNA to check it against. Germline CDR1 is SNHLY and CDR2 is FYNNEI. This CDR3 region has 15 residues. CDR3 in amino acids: CASIWERGSTDTQYF.

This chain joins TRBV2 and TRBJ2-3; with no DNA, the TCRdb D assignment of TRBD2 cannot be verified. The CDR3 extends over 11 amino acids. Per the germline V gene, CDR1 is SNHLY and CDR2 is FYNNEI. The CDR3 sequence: CASSSANTQYF.

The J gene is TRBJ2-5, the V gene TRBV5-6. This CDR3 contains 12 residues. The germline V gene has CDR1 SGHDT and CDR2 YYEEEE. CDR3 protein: CASSLIKETQYF. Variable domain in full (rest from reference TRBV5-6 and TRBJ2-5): DAGVTQSPTHLIKTRGQQVTLRCSPKSGHDTVSWYQQALGQGPQFIFQYYEEEERQRGNFPDRFSGHQFPNYSSELNVNALLLGDSALYLCASSLIKETQYFGPGTRLLVL.

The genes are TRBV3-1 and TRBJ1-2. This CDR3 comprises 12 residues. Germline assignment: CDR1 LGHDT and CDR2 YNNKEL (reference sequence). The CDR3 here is CASSQLSYGYTF. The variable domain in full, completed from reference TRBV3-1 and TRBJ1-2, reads DTAVSQTPKYLVTQMGNDKSIKCEQNLGHDTMYWYKQDSKKFLKIMFSYNNKELIINETVPNRFSPKSPDKAHLNLHINSLELGDSAVYFCASSQLSYGYTFGSGTRLTVV.

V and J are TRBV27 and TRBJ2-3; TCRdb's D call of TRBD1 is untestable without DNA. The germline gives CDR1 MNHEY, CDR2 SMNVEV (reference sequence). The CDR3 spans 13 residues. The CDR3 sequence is CASSLRAADTQYF.

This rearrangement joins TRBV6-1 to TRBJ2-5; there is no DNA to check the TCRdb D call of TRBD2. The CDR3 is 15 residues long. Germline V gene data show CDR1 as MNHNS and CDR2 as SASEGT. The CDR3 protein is CASTRLAGMRETQYF.